The 13 T cell receptor beta chains below come from one sample, sequenced in a study of T cells in tumors after PD-1 blockade. TCRdb keeps only in-frame clones here, not all; method: immunoSEQ multiplex PCR. The sample lists about 47,000 clones; roughly 73% were seen once. The starting material was PBMCs, obtained before anti-PD-1 treatment. Every receptor here comes from a human donor with basal cell carcinoma.

This chain links TRBV19 with TRBJ1-1, with D perhaps TRBD1 (5 bases). Trimming took off 3 bases at V and 1 base at J, with 9 bases between the two ends. CDR3 length: 14 amino acids. The germline gives CDR1 LNHDA, CDR2 SQIVND (reference sequence). The CDR3 DNA reads as TGTGCCAGTAGTATCCGGGGGGGGAACACTGAAGCTTTCTTT. This translates into CASSIRGGNTEAFF.

This clone was seen just once. The V gene is TRBV6-5, the J gene TRBJ1-1; D call uncertain. The CDR3 runs to 14 residues. CDR1 and CDR2 (germline): MNHEY, SVGAGI. The V and J ends lost 0 bases and 10 bases respectively, with 15 bases between them. The CDR3 DNA reads TGTGCCAGCAGTTACTCTTCCCAGTTTTTCGCAGCTTTCTTT. Translated: CASSYSSQFFAAFF.

CDR3 sequence reads: CASSNQQGSGYTF. CDR3 DNA: TGTGCCAGCAGTAACCAGCAGGGTTCTGGCTACACCTTC. This chain connects TRBV6-5 to TRBJ1-2; D perhaps matches TRBD1 (5 bases). The CDR3 is 13 amino acids. Germline V gene data show CDR1 as MNHEY and CDR2 as SVGAGI. With 5 bases removed from V and 7 bases from J, the gap between germline ends came to 14 bases.

J is TRBJ1-1 and V is TRBV30; 10 bases line up with TRBD1. This CDR3 has 14 residues. V shed 2 bases, J shed 6 bases, and the junction held 6 bases outside the gene matches. CDR1 and CDR2 (germline): GTSNPN, SVGIG (reference sequence). The CDR3 region is CAWSLGQGGSEAFF. CDR3 DNA: TGTGCCTGGAGTTTAGGACAGGGGGGCTCTGAAGCTTTCTTT.

The gene calls are TRBV12-3 or TRBV12-4 and TRBJ1-2, with D hard to call. The CDR3 sequence is 13 residues long. V was clipped by 3 bases and J by 2 bases, with 7 bases between them. The CDR3 DNA reads TGTGCCAGCAGTTTGCGGCTAAACTATGGCTACACCTTC. Translating it yields CASSLRLNYGYTF.

The chain carries TRBV28 and TRBJ1-2; D is ambiguous. The CDR3 has 12 residues. The germline gives CDR1 MDHEN, CDR2 SYDVKM. V gave up 5 bases and J gave up 2 bases, with 6 bases separating them. The CDR3 reads CASSRQNYGYTF. CDR3 coding DNA: TGTGCCAGCAGTCGCCAGAACTATGGCTACACCTTC.

The chain joins TRBV3-1 (or the pseudogene TRBV3-2) to TRBJ2-7; D not resolved. Trimming took off 0 bases at V and 3 bases at J, with 12 bases between the two ends. CDR1 is LGHDT and CDR2 is YNNKEL in the germline V gene (reference sequence). The CDR3 runs 15 residues. CDR3 in DNA: TGTGCCAGCAGCCAAGATTCGCGAGGATTCTACGAGCAGTACTTC. This gives the protein CASSQDSRGFYEQYF.

J is TRBJ1-1 and V is TRBV27, with 7 nucleotides matching TRBD1. V was pared by 2 bases and J by 7 bases, with 7 bases of the junction left unmatched. The CDR3 has 14 amino acids. Per germline, CDR1 MNHEY and CDR2 SMNVEV (reference sequence). The CDR3 bases are TGTGCCAGCAGTTTACAGGGGGGAAGGGGTGAAGCTTTCTTT. It encodes CASSLQGGRGEAFF.

The V call is TRBV3-1 (or the pseudogene TRBV3-2), the J call TRBJ1-2; D call uncertain. Trimming took off 4 bases at V and 2 bases at J, with 11 bases between the two ends. Per germline, CDR1 LGHDT and CDR2 YNNKEL (reference sequence). The CDR3 extends over 14 amino acids. The DNA for the CDR3 is TGTGCCAGCAGCCGCGGTGAGGGAAACTATGGCTACACCTTC. Translation: CASSRGEGNYGYTF.

The chain recombines TRBV12-3 or TRBV12-4 with TRBJ2-5; maybe TRBD2 (5 bases). The length of the CDR3 is 12 residues. The V end was cut by 4 bases, the J end by 6 bases, with 9 bases between. The CDR3 sequence: CASSSRRQTQYF. DNA of the CDR3: TGTGCCAGCAGTTCGAGGAGGCAGACCCAGTACTTC.

This sequence joins TRBV19 and TRBJ2-2; 11 bases match TRBD2. The CDR3 has 17 amino acids. Trimming removed 6 bases from V and 0 bases from J; junction bases left unmatched: 6. CDR1 is LNHDA and CDR2 is SQIVND in the germline V gene (reference sequence). CDR3 sequence (DNA): TGTGCCAGTAGGAGGGGACTAGCGGCTTCGAACACCGGGGAGCTGTTTTTT. It encodes CASRRGLAASNTGELFF.

V usage is TRBV5-4 and J usage is TRBJ1-1; 8 bases agree with TRBD1. Germline CDR1 reads SGHNT; CDR2 reads YYREEE (reference sequence). The V gene end was trimmed by 4 bases and the J gene end by 3 bases; junction bases not matched to a gene: 5. The CDR3 covers 14 residues. CDR3 sequence reads: CASSGDRKDTEAFF. The CDR3 region has the DNA TGTGCCAGCAGCGGGGACAGGAAAGACACTGAAGCTTTCTTT.

The count of this clone is one. The chain couples TRBV10-3 to TRBJ1-1; 8 nucleotides align to TRBD1. The CDR3 is 13 amino acids. V was clipped by 2 bases and J by 11 bases; unmatched bases: 7. From germline, CDR1 is ENHRY and CDR2 SYGVKD. This chain's CDR3 is CAISEREGQAAFF. CDR3 coding DNA: TGTGCCATCAGTGAGAGAGAGGGACAGGCCGCTTTCTTT.